This TCR beta chain was documented in a study of blood T cells in healthy people across ages (dated by TCRdb to the mid-2010s). Regarding the research as a whole: In model experiments, template switching captured roughly one uniquely barcoded TCR beta cDNA molecule for every two T cells. Age-related changes in TCR beta repertoire diversity were measured in the study by deep sequencing normalized with unique cDNA molecular identifiers. Four age groups were formed from the donors: young (average 16 years), middle-aged (roughly 38), aged (about 62) and long-lived (around 82). To avoid experimental bias, donors of different ages were distributed randomly across sequencing lanes. Two additional independent replicas of 1 million unique cDNA reads from the same blood draw were analyzed for two donors (one aged 18 to 29 and one aged 80 or older).

About this clonotype: The antigen it recognizes is unknown. Base qualities are not at hand, and no much larger clone is one base apart.

The method behind the library was 5' RACE. The instrument was an Illumina HiSeq 2500. The second PCR ran for about 6 to 12 cycles and used a J-beta primer mix along with a sample-barcoded 5' primer. A template-switch 5' adaptor carrying 12 random nucleotides introduced a unique molecular identifier onto each TCR beta cDNA molecule. Each sample yielded at least 3 million CDR3-containing paired-end reads. First-strand cDNA synthesis was performed from all RNA using the Mint cDNA synthesis kit, with priming by a TRBC-specific oligonucleotide. Following uracil-DNA glycosylase treatment, a first 18-cycle PCR with universal primers M1SS and BC2_uni_R was performed on all cDNA. On the study's bioinformatics: For normalization, 1 million high-quality reads, each with a distinct molecular identifier, were randomly selected from each sample. Reads with shared molecular identifiers were discarded instead of being binned into consensus sequences. CDR3 identification, clonotype clustering and error correction used MiTCR with a Q25 quality threshold and the strictest error-elimination algorithm. A nonparametric unseen species model using Euler transformation provided a lower-bound estimate of total TCR beta diversity. TCRdb trimmed the raw reads at Q25, called clones with MiXCR and kept productive beta chains. Rows merge per CDR3 protein into single entries with the most common DNA and genes. Here the V and J calls rest on TCRdb's processing, not on the authors' analysis. The table for this sample lists roughly 1.5 million distinct CDR3 sequences; under 55% of them were counted only once. 4% of the sample is taken by the ten largest.

What the work shows at the level of the full study, not this receptor alone: Because profiling used bulk unsorted PBMCs, naive and antigen-experienced compartments could not be compared conclusively. The long-lived group showed more naive CD4+ T cells, fewer expanded clones and increased TCR diversity than the aged group, suggesting age selection. Estimates of total diversity based on one million sequenced T cells were considered lower bounds and underestimates. Observed TCR beta diversity correlated strongly with the percentage of naive T cells measured by flow cytometry. Because the CMV infection status of the donors was unknown, age-related changes in expanded clonotypes may potentially have been confounded. Observed TCR beta diversity per million T cells fell roughly linearly with age, and a significant reduction was already apparent by age roughly 40.

Trimming removed 1 base from V and 3 bases from J, leaving 10 bases between the germline ends. The CDR3, cysteine through phenylalanine, is 15 amino acids long. Only the CDR3 part of the read is kept: 45 bases, read in frame from the first base. Per the germline V gene, MNHEY is the CDR1 and SVGEGT is the CDR2. Donors were a few dozen systemically healthy Caucasian individuals from Russia aged roughly 6 to 90 years. Each donor gave roughly 9 milliliters of peripheral blood, drawn into EDTA-treated Vacutainer tubes. Ficoll-Paque density-gradient centrifugation was used to isolate PBMCs, with at least 6 million obtained per sample. Trizol reagent was used to extract total RNA from the PBMCs, yielding at least 6 micrograms per sample. The percentages of naive CD45RAhigh/CD27high T cells were determined by flow cytometry on a PBMC aliquot from every donor.

Sequenced input: blood. The receptor comes from a woman aged 18 to 35 in good health. The chain employs TRBV6-2 or TRBV6-3 and TRBJ2-1, with no D gene named confidently. The DNA is TGTGCCAGCAGTTACTTCGAGCGAAGCTACAATGAGCAGTTCTTC. Protein translation: CASSYFERSYNEQFF.